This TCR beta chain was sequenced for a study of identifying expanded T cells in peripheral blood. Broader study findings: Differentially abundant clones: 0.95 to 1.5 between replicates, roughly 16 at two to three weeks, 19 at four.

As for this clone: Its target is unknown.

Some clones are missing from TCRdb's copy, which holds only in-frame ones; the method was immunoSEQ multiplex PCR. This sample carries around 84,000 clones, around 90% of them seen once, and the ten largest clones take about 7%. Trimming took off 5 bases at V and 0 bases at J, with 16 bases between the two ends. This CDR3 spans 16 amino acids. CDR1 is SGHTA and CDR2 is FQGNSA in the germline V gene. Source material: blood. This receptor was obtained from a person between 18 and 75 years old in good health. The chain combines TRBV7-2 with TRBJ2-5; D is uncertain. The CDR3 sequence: CASSPPDVRYQETQYF. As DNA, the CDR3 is TGTGCCAGCAGCCCACCGGACGTCAGATACCAAGAGACCCAGTACTTC.